One and the same sample provided the 3 T cell receptor beta chains below, sequenced in a study of cytotoxic CD8 clonotypes in ibrutinib-treated CLL. Profiled with immunoSEQ multiplex PCR; TCRdb holds only in-frame clones, not every one. The table lists approximately 320,000 clones, 60% to 80% of them singletons. The input for sequencing was PBMCs, taken after 36 months of ibrutinib treatment. The receptors come from a human donor with chronic lymphocytic leukemia.

CDR3 sequence (DNA): TGCAGCGTTGAAACTAGCGGGAGACGTTCGGGGGCCTACGAGCAGTACTTC. Residues: CSVETSGRRSGAYEQYF. The chain carries TRBV29-1 and TRBJ2-7; 11 nucleotides match TRBD2. CDR3 size: 17 residues. After removal of 2 bases from V and 2 bases from J, the junction contained 11 bases not matched to a gene. Germline V gives CDR1 SQVTM, CDR2 ANQGSEA.

The CDR3 loop is CSATRGEAFF. DNA for the CDR3: TGCAGTGCTACCCGGGGTGAAGCTTTCTTT. The rearrangement joins TRBV20-1 to TRBJ1-1; D is unclear. This CDR3 region has 10 residues. The V end lost 4 bases, the J end lost 7 bases, and 7 bases lay between the germline ends. Germline V gives CDR1 DFQATT, CDR2 SNEGSKA (reference sequence).

This clone was counted only a few times. The CDR3 here is CSAAPGNTEAFF. Written as DNA, the CDR3 is TGCAGCGCTGCCCCAGGTAACACTGAAGCTTTCTTT. The V gene is TRBV29-1, the J gene TRBJ1-1; no clear D gene. Trimming took off 7 bases at V and 2 bases at J, with 11 bases between the two ends. In germline, CDR1 is SQVTM, CDR2 ANQGSEA. The CDR3 is made up of 12 amino acids. The full variable domain, with the rest looked up from reference TRBV29-1 and TRBJ1-1, is SAVISQKPSRDICQRGTSLTIQCQVDSQVTMMFWYRQQPGQSLTLIATANQGSEATYESGFVIDKFPISRPNLTFSTLTVSNMSPEDSSIYLCSAAPGNTEAFFGQGTRLTVV.